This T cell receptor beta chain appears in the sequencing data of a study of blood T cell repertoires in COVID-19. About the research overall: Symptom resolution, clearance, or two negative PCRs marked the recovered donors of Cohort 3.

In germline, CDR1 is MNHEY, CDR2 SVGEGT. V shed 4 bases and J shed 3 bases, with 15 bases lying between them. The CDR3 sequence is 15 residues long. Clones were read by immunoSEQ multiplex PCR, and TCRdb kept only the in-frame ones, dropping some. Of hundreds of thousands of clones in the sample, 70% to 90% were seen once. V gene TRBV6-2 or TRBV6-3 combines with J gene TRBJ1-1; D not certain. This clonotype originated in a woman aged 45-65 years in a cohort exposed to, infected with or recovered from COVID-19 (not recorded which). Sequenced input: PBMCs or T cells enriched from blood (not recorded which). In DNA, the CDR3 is TGTGCCAGCAGTTCCCCTGGTTTGGGCCACACTGAAGCTTTCTTT. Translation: CASSSPGLGHTEAFF.